These T cell receptor beta chains were read from a single sample in a study of T cells in Graves' hyperthyroidism and ophthalmopathy. TCRdb re-derived calls from the multiplex PCR reads in MiXCR, one entry per CDR3 protein. The profile shows about 480,000 distinct CDR3 sequences, around a fifth of them singletons. Sequenced sample: blood. Every receptor here comes from a woman in her sixties or seventies with Graves' ophthalmopathy. The conserved cysteine and the conserved F or W are not part of the CDR3 here. A D gene is named only where the DNA matches it firmly.

J: TRBJ1-2
V: TRBV11-2
D: NA
CDR3: ASSDGPAST

J: TRBJ2-7
V: TRBV30
D: NA
CDR3: ASQGRGTSSYEQY

J: TRBJ2-1
V: TRBV28
D: NA
CDR3: ASSQGGGYDERF

J: TRBJ1-4
V: TRBV6-1
D: NA
CDR3: ASSKGWGGPNEKLF

J: TRBJ1-5
V: TRBV6-1
D: NA
CDR3: ASSEARQGWRNQPQH

J: TRBJ2-2
V: TRBV9
D: NA
CDR3: ASSVGDPRAGELF

J: TRBJ1-2
V: TRBV6-1
D: NA
CDR3: ASSELRDGYT

J: TRBJ2-1
V: TRBV7-6
D: NA
CDR3: ASSISGNEQF

J: TRBJ2-1
V: TRBV20-1
D: NA
CDR3: SAREDLTRLNEQF

J: TRBJ2-5
V: TRBV27
D: TRBD1
CDR3: ASSTQGALETQY

J: TRBJ2-2
V: TRBV27
D: NA
CDR3: ASSRGVYTGELF

J: TRBJ1-4
V: TRBV5-1
D: NA
CDR3: ASSPRGSTNEKLF

J: TRBJ1-2
V: TRBV7-2
D: NA
CDR3: ASSLAVSRFGLYGYT

J: TRBJ2-1
V: TRBV7-3
D: NA
CDR3: ASSLFLGNEQF

J: TRBJ1-2
V: TRBV28
D: TRBD1
CDR3: ASSPGTGGVGYT

J: TRBJ1-1
V: TRBV9
D: NA
CDR3: ASSENLRTTEAF

J: TRBJ1-2
V: TRBV5-1
D: TRBD1
CDR3: ASSLTGTVDYGYT

J: TRBJ1-4
V: TRBV28
D: TRBD1
CDR3: ASSLFPGQNNEKLF

J: TRBJ2-2
V: TRBV6-2/TRBV6-3
D: NA
CDR3: ASRPPYKGSGELF

J: TRBJ2-1
V: TRBV28
D: NA
CDR3: ATDRDFIDEQF

J: TRBJ2-5
V: TRBV11-2
D: NA
CDR3: ASTPGLSQETQY

J: TRBJ2-7
V: TRBV7-2
D: NA
CDR3: ASSLDSGTYEQY

J: TRBJ1-1
V: TRBV18
D: TRBD1
CDR3: ASSRRGQGAVGGEAF

J: TRBJ1-2
V: TRBV5-1
D: TRBD1
CDR3: ASSLEIAGGGYGYT

J: TRBJ1-5
V: TRBV12-5
D: NA
CDR3: ASGSYSNQPQH

J: TRBJ1-4
V: TRBV12-3/TRBV12-4
D: NA
CDR3: ASRTYKGTNEKLF

J: TRBJ2-1
V: TRBV6-6
D: NA
CDR3: ASSYRDTFEQF

J: TRBJ2-7
V: TRBV27
D: TRBD2
CDR3: ASLPGTSGPYEQY

J: TRBJ2-3
V: TRBV12-5
D: TRBD2
CDR3: ASGAGDLDTQY

J: TRBJ1-2
V: TRBV28
D: TRBD1
CDR3: ASSPWTGRREGYT

J: TRBJ1-5
V: TRBV5-6
D: TRBD1
CDR3: ASSPGTGFSNQPQH

J: TRBJ2-1
V: TRBV4-2
D: TRBD2
CDR3: ASSARLAGVQNEQF

J: TRBJ2-7
V: TRBV12-3/TRBV12-4
D: TRBD1
CDR3: ASSLRTGGSPFYYEQY

J: TRBJ2-5
V: TRBV6-2/TRBV6-3
D: NA
CDR3: ASSYEGRGETQY

J: TRBJ2-1
V: TRBV20-1
D: NA
CDR3: SARADSSSYNEQF

J: TRBJ1-2
V: TRBV19
D: TRBD1
CDR3: ASSVQQGAYGYT

J: TRBJ2-3
V: TRBV11-2
D: TRBD2
CDR3: ASSSVSGGITDTQY

J: TRBJ2-3
V: TRBV2
D: TRBD1
CDR3: ASRFGTGGWDTQY

J: TRBJ1-5
V: TRBV6-1
D: NA
CDR3: ASRPRGNSNQPQH

J: TRBJ2-2
V: TRBV28
D: NA
CDR3: ASSLRTANTGELF

J: TRBJ2-1
V: TRBV7-2
D: NA
CDR3: ASSFAGKGNEQF

J: TRBJ1-4
V: TRBV27
D: NA
CDR3: ASSLSPPYATNEKLF

J: TRBJ2-7
V: TRBV10-1
D: TRBD1
CDR3: ASSDEGQTYEQY

J: TRBJ1-1
V: TRBV10-2
D: NA
CDR3: ASSSFGESAF

J: TRBJ1-6
V: TRBV2
D: NA
CDR3: ASSGEGTGKNSPLH

J: TRBJ1-1
V: TRBV2
D: NA
CDR3: ASNENTEAF

J: TRBJ1-2
V: TRBV27
D: NA
CDR3: ASSIQGSNYDYT

J: TRBJ1-1
V: TRBV20-1
D: TRBD1
CDR3: SAPTGVSTEAF

J: TRBJ2-5
V: TRBV7-2
D: NA
CDR3: ASSLFALGGQETQY

J: TRBJ2-1
V: TRBV7-2
D: TRBD2
CDR3: ASSQALAGGLNEQF

J: TRBJ2-1
V: TRBV28
D: TRBD1
CDR3: ASREDRGNNEQF

J: TRBJ2-1
V: TRBV12-3/TRBV12-4
D: TRBD2
CDR3: ASSLKASGGWGNEQF

J: TRBJ2-3
V: TRBV20-1
D: TRBD2
CDR3: SASLVGASGSSTDTQY

J: TRBJ1-2
V: TRBV13
D: NA
CDR3: TSSLVRQTKGNYGYT

J: TRBJ2-5
V: TRBV27
D: TRBD2
CDR3: ASGASGSFQETQY

J: TRBJ2-2
V: TRBV5-1
D: NA
CDR3: ASSLARAGGELF

J: TRBJ1-1
V: TRBV5-1
D: NA
CDR3: ASSLGRDTEAF

J: TRBJ1-1
V: TRBV6-2/TRBV6-3
D: NA
CDR3: ASSATRGGTEAF